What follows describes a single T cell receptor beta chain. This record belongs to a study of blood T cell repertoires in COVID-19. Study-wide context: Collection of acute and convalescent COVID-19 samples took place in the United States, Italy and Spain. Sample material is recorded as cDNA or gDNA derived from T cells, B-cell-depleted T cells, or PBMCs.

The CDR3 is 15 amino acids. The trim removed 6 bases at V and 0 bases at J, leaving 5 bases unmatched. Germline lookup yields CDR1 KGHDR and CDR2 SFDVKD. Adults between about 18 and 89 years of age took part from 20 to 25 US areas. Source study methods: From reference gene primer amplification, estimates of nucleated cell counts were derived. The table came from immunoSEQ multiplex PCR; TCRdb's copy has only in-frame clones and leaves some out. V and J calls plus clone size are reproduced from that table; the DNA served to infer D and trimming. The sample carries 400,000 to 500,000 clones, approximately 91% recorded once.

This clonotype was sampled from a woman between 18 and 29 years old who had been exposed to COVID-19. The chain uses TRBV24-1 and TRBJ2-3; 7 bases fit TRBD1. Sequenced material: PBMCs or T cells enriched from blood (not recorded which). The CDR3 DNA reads TGTGCCACCAGTCCGGGACAGTCTAGCACAGATACGCAGTATTTT. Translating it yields CATSPGQSSTDTQYF.